This passage covers 18 T cell receptor beta chains from one sample sequenced in a study of shared clonotypes between healthy human individuals. Repertoires were generated with immunoSEQ multiplex PCR, while TCRdb's copy carries only in-frame clones and drops some. Of about 2 million clones listed, about 95% are singletons. As defined, naive CD8 cells were CD45RO-negative and positively selected for CCR7, with terminally differentiated effector memory CD45RA+ cells excluded. The sample comprised naive CD8+ T cells sorted from blood. Receptors were obtained from a man between 18 and 35 years old in good health.

The rearrangement joins TRBV27 to TRBJ1-2; D possibly corresponds to TRBD1 (6 bases). CDR1 and CDR2 from the germline V gene are MNHEY and SMNVEV (reference sequence). Between the trimmed V and J ends, which lost 6 bases and 4 bases, there was a span of 15 bases. This CDR3 is built from 14 residues. CDR3 sequence reads: CASRALQGSYGYTF. Here the CDR3 DNA reads TGTGCCAGCAGGGCCCTACAGGGAAGCTATGGCTACACCTTC.

Only one count was recorded for this clone. This sequence joins TRBV28 and TRBJ1-6, with D tentatively TRBD1 (6 bases). Per the germline V gene, CDR1 is MDHEN and CDR2 is SYDVKM. With 5 bases removed from V and 4 bases from J, the gap between germline ends came to 9 bases. The CDR3 has 14 residues. The chain's CDR3 is CASSLGAYNSPLHF. The CDR3 region has the DNA TGTGCCAGCAGTCTGGGGGCGTATAATTCACCCCTCCACTTT.

The V gene is TRBV27, the J gene TRBJ1-2; the D gene is possibly TRBD1 (5 bases). The CDR3 is 16 amino acids. V lost 6 bases and J 7 bases, leaving 24 bases between the germline ends. Germline V CDR1 and CDR2: MNHEY, SMNVEV (reference sequence). CDR3 sequence reads: CASSLGGPGPTLGYTF. The CDR3 coding sequence is TGTGCCAGCAGCTTAGGAGGACCGGGACCGACTCTTGGCTACACCTTC.

This clone was counted once. The CDR3 DNA reads as TGCGCCAGCAGCCGCGCCCGGACGGTGAACACTGAAGCTTTCTTT. Its protein product is CASSRARTVNTEAFF. V gene TRBV5-1 combines with J gene TRBJ1-1, with D unclear. V was cut by 4 bases and J by 0 bases, with 13 bases left in between. Germline CDR1 reads SGHRS; CDR2 reads YFSETQ. This CDR3 contains 15 residues.

In this sample, this clone turned up a few times. The gene calls are TRBV9 and TRBJ1-1, with 9 bases aligning to TRBD1. Germline trimming cut 2 bases from V and 4 bases from J; bases unmatched to any gene: 9. The CDR3 length is 16 residues. Germline V lookup: CDR1 SGDLS, CDR2 YYNGEE. The CDR3 here is CASSVSSGTGFTEAFF. DNA for the CDR3: TGTGCCAGCAGCGTCTCTTCCGGGACAGGGTTCACTGAAGCTTTCTTT.

The chain is built from TRBV6-5 and TRBJ2-3; 10 bases align to TRBD2. Germline trimming cut 4 bases from V and 5 bases from J; bases unmatched to any gene: 9. The CDR3 runs 16 residues. Germline CDR1 MNHEY, CDR2 SVGAGI. The CDR3 region is CASSFVLAGEEDTQYF. CDR3 coding DNA: TGTGCCAGCAGTTTTGTCCTAGCGGGAGAGGAAGATACGCAGTATTTT.

This clone appeared once. The V and J genes are TRBV18 and TRBJ2-7, with TRBD2 matching 7 bases. The CDR3 extends over 16 amino acids. Germline CDR1 and CDR2: KGHSH and LQKENI. V was pared by 2 bases and J by 2 bases, with 9 bases of the junction left unmatched. The CDR3 coding sequence is TGTGCCAGCTCACCATCCGGGGGGTCCGGGGCCTACGAGCAGTACTTC. Its translation is CASSPSGGSGAYEQYF.

V gene TRBV29-1 combines with J gene TRBJ1-2; the match to TRBD1 covers 7 bases. The CDR3 is 15 amino acids. Germline V lookup: CDR1 SQVTM, CDR2 ANQGSEA. Trimming cost V 8 bases and J 2 bases; bases outside gene matches: 14. CDR3 nucleotides: TGCAGCAGTGGTTTAGCCGGGACAGAGAACTATGGCTACACCTTC. Translation: CSSGLAGTENYGYTF.

The chain employs TRBV19 and TRBJ1-4; TRBD1 aligns across 11 bases. CDR3 size: 14 residues. The ends lost 6 bases at V and 8 bases at J; junction bases unmatched: 5. CDR1 is LNHDA and CDR2 is SQIVND in the germline V gene (reference sequence). CDR3 bases: TGTGCCAGTAGCCCCGGACAGGGGGCGGAAAAACTGTTTTTT. Residues: CASSPGQGAEKLFF.

This chain joins TRBV7-6 and TRBJ2-2, with D perhaps matching TRBD2 (5 bases). V was trimmed by 0 bases and J by 3 bases, leaving 11 bases between them. This CDR3 region has 16 residues. From germline, CDR1 is SGHVS and CDR2 FNYEAQ. The CDR3 loop reads CASSLAQSGYTGELFF. The CDR3 DNA follows: TGTGCCAGCAGCTTAGCGCAAAGCGGTTACACCGGGGAGCTGTTTTTT.

The chain is built from TRBV27 and TRBJ2-4, with TRBD2 identical over 9 bases. The trim removed 5 bases at V and 1 base at J, leaving 3 bases unmatched. The V gene's germline CDR1 is MNHEY and CDR2 SMNVEV (reference sequence). The CDR3 totals 15 residues. CDR3 nucleotides: TGTGCCAGCAGTCGGACTAGCGCCGCCAAAAACATTCAGTACTTC. It specifies CASSRTSAAKNIQYF.

In nucleotides, the CDR3 is TGTGCCAGTAGTATAAAGGCGACTCGAGTTAATGAAAAACTGTTTTTT. Residues: CASSIKATRVNEKLFF. The chain combines TRBV19 with TRBJ1-4; D not certain. Trimming removed 2 bases at V and 4 bases at J, with 14 bases between. Germline values: CDR1 LNHDA, CDR2 SQIVND (reference sequence). This CDR3 contains 16 residues.

The chain joins TRBV27 to TRBJ2-1; D might be TRBD1 (5 bases). Germline assignment: CDR1 MNHEY and CDR2 SMNVEV (reference sequence). This CDR3 region has 15 residues. Trimming removed 4 bases from V and 3 bases from J, with 13 bases in between. The DNA for the CDR3 is TGTGCCAGCAGTTCCTCCCCCGGACACTACAATGAGCAGTTCTTC. Its translation is CASSSSPGHYNEQFF.

The genes are TRBV7-9 and TRBJ2-5; D gene uncertain. The J call could be wrong; TRBJ2-7 is a better fit for the DNA end. Per germline, CDR1 SEHNR and CDR2 FQNEAQ (reference sequence). The CDR3 is 12 residues long. The DNA for the CDR3 is TGTGCCAGCAGCTGGGGTGGGGACGAGCAGTACTTC. This encodes CASSWGGDEQYF.

The rearrangement links TRBV7-9 to TRBJ1-3; tentatively, D is TRBD1 (6 bases). Trimming took 4 bases from V and 1 from J, leaving 14 bases between them. In germline, CDR1 is SEHNR, CDR2 FQNEAQ (reference sequence). The CDR3 has 16 residues. The DNA for the CDR3 is TGTGCCAGCAGCTCAGACAGGATAACTTCTGGAAACACCATATATTTT. It is translated as CASSSDRITSGNTIYF.

This clone was found once. The rearrangement links TRBV7-8 to TRBJ2-7, with 11 bases matching TRBD2. V was pared by 4 bases and J by 6 bases, with 14 bases of the junction left unmatched. Germline V gene lookup returns CDR1 SGHVS and CDR2 FQNEAQ. The CDR3 length is 17 residues. CDR3 residues: CASSSGLAGYGSFEQYF. Here the CDR3 DNA reads TGTGCCAGCAGCTCCGGACTAGCGGGTTATGGTTCGTTCGAGCAGTACTTC.

The V call is TRBV19, the J call TRBJ2-1, with TRBD1 matching over 9 bases. The CDR3 consists of 12 residues. V was clipped by 8 bases and J by 6 bases; unmatched bases: 2. The V gene's germline CDR1 is LNHDA and CDR2 SQIVND (reference sequence). In DNA form, the CDR3 reads TGTGCCAGTGGACAGGGGATCAATGAGCAGTTCTTC. It specifies CASGQGINEQFF.

The V gene is TRBV2, the J gene TRBJ1-1, with D perhaps matching TRBD1 (5 bases). CDR1 and CDR2 from the germline V gene are SNHLY and FYNNEI. The CDR3 spans 12 residues. Trimming stripped 7 bases from V and 6 bases from J, with 12 bases between. The CDR3 is CASIRGLAEAFF. DNA of the CDR3: TGTGCCAGCATAAGGGGTTTAGCTGAAGCTTTCTTT.